The 23 T cell receptor beta chains in this list originate from one sample, sequenced in a study of blood T cell repertoires in COVID-19. Here immunoSEQ multiplex PCR was the method, and the copy in TCRdb shows in-frame clones only, minus some. The sample holds around 250,000 clones, roughly four fifths seen once. The sequencing sample was made of peripheral blood. The source is a woman between 18 and 29 years old with acute or convalescent COVID-19.

The V call is TRBV4-1, the J call TRBJ2-1; 12 bases map to TRBD2. The junction had 5 bases not matched to a gene; V was cut back by 0 bases and J by 8 bases. This CDR3 is 16 amino acids long. The germline gives CDR1 MGHRA, CDR2 YSYEKL. The CDR3 DNA is TGCGCCAGCAGCCAAGATCGGCTAGCGGGAGGGGATGAGCAGTTCTTC. Its protein is CASSQDRLAGGDEQFF.

The chain carries TRBV6-5 and TRBJ1-1, with TRBD1 identical over 12 bases. The junction had 5 bases not matched to a gene; V was cut back by 5 bases and J by 4 bases. This CDR3 is built from 15 residues. CDR1 MNHEY and CDR2 SVGAGI come from the germline V gene. CDR3 loop: CASSRDRGRVTEAFF. The CDR3 DNA reads TGTGCCAGCAGTCGGGACAGGGGGCGCGTCACTGAAGCTTTCTTT.

The chain has TRBV19 and TRBJ2-1, with TRBD2 matching 9 bases. With 3 bases clipped from V and 2 bases from J, the junction kept 5 bases outside the gene matches. The CDR3 is made up of 16 amino acids. CDR1 and CDR2 (germline): LNHDA, SQIVND (reference sequence). The CDR3 here is CASSIGSGGTYNEQFF. CDR3 DNA: TGTGCCAGTAGTATTGGTAGCGGGGGAACCTACAATGAGCAGTTCTTC.

V usage is TRBV27 and J usage is TRBJ2-7; D unclear. Germline lookup yields CDR1 MNHEY and CDR2 SMNVEV (reference sequence). V gave up 4 bases and J gave up 1 base, with 23 bases separating them. The CDR3 runs 18 residues. The CDR3 DNA reads as TGTGCCAGCAGTTCATATTACGGTTTGGGCGCAGGTTCCTACGAGCAGTACTTC. As protein: CASSSYYGLGAGSYEQYF.

The chain combines TRBV5-1 with TRBJ1-2; maybe TRBD1 (5 bases). The ends were cut back, 0 bases at V and 4 bases at J, with 13 bases in the middle. The CDR3 has 15 residues. Germline assignment: CDR1 SGHRS and CDR2 YFSETQ. CDR3 amino acids: CASSLEAYQGYGYTF. The CDR3 DNA follows: TGCGCCAGCAGCTTGGAGGCCTATCAGGGCTATGGCTACACCTTC.

This clone was observed a handful of times. The CDR3 bases are TGTGCCAGCAGCCAATTCTCTGGGGCCAACGTCCTGACTTTC. This gives the protein CASSQFSGANVLTF. This sequence joins TRBV7-2 and TRBJ2-6; D unclear. V lost 5 bases and J lost 0, with 5 bases in between. The CDR3 has 14 amino acids. Germline lookup yields CDR1 SGHTA and CDR2 FQGNSA.

This clone was seen just once. This sequence joins TRBV19 and TRBJ2-1; 11 bases are shared with TRBD2. With 5 bases clipped from V and 8 bases from J, the junction kept 11 bases outside the gene matches. Germline CDR1 and CDR2: LNHDA and SQIVND (reference sequence). This CDR3 is 16 amino acids long. CDR3 sequence reads: CASSGDSGRVYYEQFF. The CDR3 DNA follows: TGTGCCAGTAGTGGAGATAGCGGGAGGGTATATTATGAGCAGTTCTTC.

V usage is TRBV19 and J usage is TRBJ1-1; 7 nucleotides line up with TRBD1. The CDR3 is made up of 13 amino acids. Germline trimming cut 5 bases from V and 3 bases from J; bases unmatched to any gene: 3. Germline V gene data show CDR1 as LNHDA and CDR2 as SQIVND (reference sequence). CDR3 sequence: CASSWDRDTEAFF. In DNA form, the CDR3 reads TGTGCCAGTAGTTGGGACAGAGACACTGAAGCTTTCTTT. Based on the CDR3 plus reference TRBV19 and TRBJ1-1, the full variable domain is DGGITQSPKYLFRKEGQNVTLSCEQNLNHDAMYWYRQDPGQGLRLIYYSQIVNDFQKGDIAEGYSVSREKKESFPLTVTSAQKNPTAFYLCASSWDRDTEAFFGQGTRLTVV.

The chain carries TRBV3-1 (or the pseudogene TRBV3-2) and TRBJ1-5; D may be TRBD1 (6 bases). CDR3 size: 17 residues. Germline lookup yields CDR1 LGHDT and CDR2 YNNKEL (reference sequence). Trimming shortened V by 0 bases and J by 2 bases, and 14 bases separated the two germline ends. The CDR3 nucleotides are TGTGCCAGCAGCCAAGAGGGGGGGACAATGGGCAATCAGCCCCAGCATTTT. The encoded protein is CASSQEGGTMGNQPQHF.

The V gene is TRBV5-4, the J gene TRBJ1-6; unclear D gene. CDR3 length equals 14 residues. Germline-derived CDR1 and CDR2 are SGHNT and YYREEE (reference sequence). V was trimmed by 0 bases and J by 6 bases, leaving 7 bases between them. The CDR3 here is CASSLGQINSPLHF. The DNA of the CDR3 is TGTGCCAGCAGCTTGGGCCAGATTAATTCACCCCTCCACTTT.

V gene TRBV3-1 (or the pseudogene TRBV3-2) combines with J gene TRBJ2-1; D is possibly TRBD2 (5 bases). The CDR3 totals 11 residues. Germline V gene data show CDR1 as LGHDT and CDR2 as YNNKEL (reference sequence). V lost 8 bases and J lost 3, with 5 bases in between. The CDR3 here is CASRDYNEQFF. CDR3 nucleotide sequence: TGTGCCAGCCGGGACTACAATGAGCAGTTCTTC.

This chain links TRBV10-3 with TRBJ2-7; 8 positions agree with TRBD1. The CDR3 totals 16 residues. V was pared by 0 bases and J by 6 bases, with 10 bases of the junction left unmatched. Per germline, CDR1 ENHRY and CDR2 SYGVKD. This chain's CDR3 is CAISESGTGQAGEQYF. In DNA form, the CDR3 reads TGTGCCATCAGTGAGTCGGGGACAGGACAGGCGGGCGAGCAGTACTTC.

The chain couples TRBV7-3 to TRBJ2-7, with a possible D match to TRBD1 (5 bases). The CDR3 runs to 14 residues. The V end lost 8 bases, the J end lost 1 base, and 15 bases lay between the germline ends. The V gene's germline CDR1 is SGHTA and CDR2 FQGTGA. The CDR3 protein is CASGMGPTSYEQYF. In DNA form, the CDR3 reads TGTGCCAGCGGGATGGGGCCCACATCCTACGAGCAGTACTTC. Complete variable domain (other parts from reference TRBV7-3 and TRBJ2-7): GAGVSQTPSNKVTEKGKYVELRCDPISGHTALYWYRQSLGQGPEFLIYFQGTGAADDSGLPNDRFFAVRPEGSVSTLKIQRTERGDSAVYLCASGMGPTSYEQYFGPGTRLTVT.

This chain links TRBV7-8 with TRBJ2-7; tentative D call: TRBD1 (6 bases). The CDR3 is 14 residues long. V was clipped by 8 bases and J by 2 bases, with 16 bases between them. In germline, CDR1 is SGHVS, CDR2 FQNEAQ. This CDR3 reads CASATGTNAYEQYF. The CDR3 nucleotides are TGTGCCAGCGCCACCGGGACAAATGCCTACGAGCAGTACTTC.

The chain recombines TRBV5-4 with TRBJ2-2; D is perhaps TRBD2 (5 bases). This CDR3 spans 15 amino acids. V was cut by 1 base and J by 0 bases, with 7 bases left in between. Germline V gene data show CDR1 as SGHNT and CDR2 as YYREEE (reference sequence). The CDR3 region has the DNA TGTGCCAGCAGCTTGCCAGCGGCGAACACCGGGGAGCTGTTTTTT. Residues: CASSLPAANTGELFF. The complete variable domain, with remaining parts taken from reference TRBV5-4 and TRBJ2-2, reads ETGVTQSPTHLIKTRGQQVTLRCSSQSGHNTVSWYQQALGQGPQFIFQYYREEENGRGNFPPRFSGLQFPNYSSELNVNALELDDSALYLCASSLPAANTGELFFGEGSRLTVL.

This rearrangement joins TRBV5-5 to TRBJ1-5, with TRBD1 as a possible D gene (5 bases). V was trimmed by 2 bases and J by 7 bases, leaving 13 bases between them. Germline CDR1 and CDR2: SGHKS and YYEKEE (reference sequence). The CDR3 is 14 amino acids. The CDR3: CASSLGGVSQPQHF. The DNA of the CDR3 is TGTGCCAGCAGCTTAGGAGGGGTTTCCCAGCCCCAGCATTTT.

This chain joins TRBV7-2 and TRBJ1-2; 11 bases map to TRBD1. CDR1 and CDR2 (germline): SGHTA, FQGNSA. The CDR3 runs to 15 residues. With V trimmed by 5 bases and J by 2 bases, 4 bases remained unmatched. The CDR3 protein is CASSLRTGGNYGYTF. The CDR3 coding sequence is TGTGCCAGCAGCCTTCGGACAGGGGGCAACTATGGCTACACCTTC.

About this clone itself: A junction boundary mismatches the germline segment, possibly from a read error. In DNA, the CDR3 is TGTGCCAGCAGCTTATACGGACTAGCGGGAGGGCCGTCGGGATTC. Encoded protein: CASSLYGLAGGPSGF. The chain employs TRBV7-9 and TRBJ2-7, with 15 positions matching TRBD2. CDR3 length: 15 residues. CDR1 is SEHNR, CDR2 FQNEAQ, per germline (reference sequence).

The chain is built from TRBV4-3 and TRBJ2-3; unclear D gene. Trimming removed 0 bases at V and 0 bases at J, with 4 bases between. CDR1 and CDR2 (germline): LGHNA, YSLEER. The CDR3 is made up of 14 amino acids. As DNA, the CDR3 is TGCGCCAGCAGCCAAGATAGCAGCACAGATACGCAGTATTTT. Translating gives CASSQDSSTDTQYF.

The rearrangement joins TRBV19 to TRBJ2-2; possible D gene TRBD1, 5 bases. CDR3 length: 14 residues. CDR1 is LNHDA, CDR2 SQIVND, per germline (reference sequence). The V gene lost 3 bases and the J gene lost 2 bases, with 7 bases spanning the gap. The CDR3 here is CASSIQGNTGELFF. CDR3 in DNA: TGTGCCAGTAGTATTCAGGGAAACACCGGGGAGCTGTTTTTT.

The rearrangement links TRBV5-4 to TRBJ1-6; D unresolved. The germline V and J ends were trimmed by 1 base and 8 bases, with 10 bases remaining between them. The CDR3 runs 14 residues. Per germline, CDR1 SGHNT and CDR2 YYREEE (reference sequence). CDR3 DNA: TGTGCCAGCAGCTTGTTCCTGGCAGATTCACCCCTCCACTTT. It yields the protein CASSLFLADSPLHF.

CDR3 protein: CASSLGGQGFIKGYTF. CDR3 sequence (DNA): TGTGCCAGCAGCTTAGGAGGACAGGGGTTCATTAAGGGCTACACCTTC. The chain has TRBV13 and TRBJ1-2, with 9 bases lining up with TRBD1. V shed 0 bases and J 8 bases; nucleotides not matched to a gene: 10. Germline values: CDR1 PRHDT, CDR2 FYEKMQ (reference sequence). The CDR3 is 16 residues long. The full variable domain, in which reference TRBV13 and TRBJ1-2 provide the parts outside the CDR3, is AAGVIQSPRHLIKEKRETATLKCYPIPRHDTVYWYQQGPGQDPQFLISFYEKMQSDKGSIPDRFSAQQFSDYHSELNMSSLELGDSALYFCASSLGGQGFIKGYTFGSGTRLTVV.

The J gene is TRBJ1-4, the V gene TRBV11-2; 7 bases map to TRBD1. The germline gives CDR1 SGHAT, CDR2 FQNNGV. The V segment lost 5 bases and the J segment 4 bases; nucleotides outside the gene matches: 4. The CDR3 loop spans 14 amino acids. The DNA for the CDR3 is TGTGCCAGCAGCCCTCGACAGGGTAATGAAAAACTGTTTTTT. Its translation: CASSPRQGNEKLFF.